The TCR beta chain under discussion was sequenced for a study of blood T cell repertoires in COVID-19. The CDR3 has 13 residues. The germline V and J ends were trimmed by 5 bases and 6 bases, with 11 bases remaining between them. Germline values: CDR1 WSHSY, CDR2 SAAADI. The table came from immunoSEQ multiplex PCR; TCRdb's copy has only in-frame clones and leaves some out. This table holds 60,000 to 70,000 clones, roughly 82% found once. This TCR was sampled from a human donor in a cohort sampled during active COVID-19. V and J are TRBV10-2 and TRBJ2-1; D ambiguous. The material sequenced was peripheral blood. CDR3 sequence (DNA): TGCGCCAGCAGTTCCCTTTCCAGCAATGAGCAGTTCTTC. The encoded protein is CASSSLSSNEQFF.